This T cell receptor (beta chain) came from a study of breast tumors, draining lymph nodes, adjacent tissues (dated by TCRdb to 2015 to 2016). General notes on the study: Breast cancer patients provided tumor, adjacent nontumor tissue and axillary lymph nodes, and the study compared the TCR beta repertoires across these three sources. In human breast cancer, the study set out to evaluate how tumor, surrounding tissue and draining lymph node repertoires relate to one another and whether T cells may move between these sites. On the study overall, not on this receptor specifically: The conclusion that tumor T cells originate in lymph nodes was presented as consistent with a hypothesis rather than as directly demonstrated. Tumor and nontumor tissue repertoires were found to be significantly more similar in luminal-like than in basal-like breast cancer. T-cell repertoire diversity in tumors was found to be lower than in lymph nodes but higher than in nontumor tissue, and preferential V and J gene usage was observed. The data were judged consistent with most tumor T cells deriving from the lymph node and then expanding within tumor tissue.

Sequencer: Illumina HiSeq 2000. TCR beta chain libraries were generated by multiplex PCR amplification. High-throughput sequencing was used to analyze the amplified TCR beta chain products. The public reads were reprocessed in TCRdb via fastp at Q25 and MiXCR, keeping in-frame beta chains. Each CDR3 protein gets just one entry, which takes the most common genes and DNA from the rows behind it. This sample has 45,000 or so distinct CDR3 sequences in its table, and under 25% of those were observed once. The leading ten clones occupy approximately 8% of the sample. Trimmed from V: 3 bases; trimmed from J: 2 bases; junction bases lacking a gene match: 5. Per the germline V gene, KGHDR is the CDR1 and SFDVKD is the CDR2. Including cysteine and phenylalanine, the CDR3 has 15 amino acids. The CDR3 DNA has 45 bases and is translated from base 1. With regard to this clonotype: Its target antigen remains unknown. No per-base quality is available; no much larger clone lies one base away.

This clonotype was obtained from a female donor with breast cancer. Some clones in this sample may be carry-over from other donors' samples. The rearranged chain carries TRBV24-1 and TRBJ2-5; 7 bases in the junction line up with TRBD2. Specimen: breast tumor tissue. The CDR3 region: CATSDPGRAQETQYF. The sequenced DNA: TGTGCCACCAGTGATCCGGGGAGGGCTCAAGAGACCCAGTACTTC.